A single sample gave rise to the 26 T cell receptor beta chains below, sequenced in a study of T cells after yellow fever vaccination. TCRdb reanalysed the 5' RACE reads using MiXCR and keeps one entry per CDR3 protein. The sample consists of 120,000 to 150,000 distinct CDR3 sequences, 7.7% of them appearing once. Source: CD4+ T cells sorted from PBMCs, taken 5 days after the yellow fever booster vaccination. These receptor sequences come from a man aged 25-45 years who received the YFV17D yellow fever vaccine.

V and J are TRBV9 and TRBJ2-3, with unresolved D. Trimming removed 3 bases at V and 5 bases at J, with 10 bases between. Germline assignment: CDR1 SGDLS and CDR2 YYNGEE. The CDR3 has 13 amino acids. The chain's CDR3 is CASSARMVDTQYF. CDR3 DNA: TGTGCCAGCAGCGCCCGGATGGTAGATACGCAGTATTTT.

This clonotype was seen at least ten times. The chain carries TRBV9 and TRBJ2-5; a possible D gene is TRBD1 (6 bases). The CDR3 contains 15 residues. With 4 bases removed from V and 2 bases from J, the gap between germline ends came to 15 bases. Germline V gene lookup returns CDR1 SGDLS and CDR2 YYNGEE. The CDR3 spells CASSSQGRSQETQYF. CDR3 DNA: TGTGCCAGCAGCAGCCAGGGGCGATCGCAAGAGACCCAGTACTTC.

In regard to this clonotype: This clone may be a read error of a much larger clone one base away. Here the CDR3 reads CASGVTENGPQYF. The DNA of the CDR3 is TGTGCCAGCGGTGTAACAGAAAACGGTCCCCAGTACTTC. The chain is built from TRBV6-1 and TRBJ2-5; D gene ambiguous. Trimming left V 8 bases short and J 9 bases short, with 19 bases between. The CDR3 totals 13 residues. CDR1 MNHNS and CDR2 SASEGT come from the germline V gene.

There are many counts of this clonotype. V and J are TRBV12-3 or TRBV12-4 and TRBJ2-3; 14 nucleotides match TRBD2. This CDR3 is built from 17 residues. V shed 5 bases and J 5 bases; nucleotides not matched to a gene: 9. The CDR3 DNA sequence: TGTGCCAGCAGTCCCCCCGGGACTAGCGGGAGTATAGATACGCAGTATTTT. This gives the protein CASSPPGTSGSIDTQYF.

This clonotype was counted at least ten times. The chain couples TRBV7-8 to TRBJ2-7, with unresolved D. Trimming shortened V by 2 bases and J by 3 bases, and 5 bases separated the two germline ends. Germline CDR1 is SGHVS and CDR2 is FQNEAQ. The CDR3 spans 12 residues. For the CDR3, the DNA is TGTGCCAGCAGCTTACGACTCTACGAGCAGTACTTC. As protein: CASSLRLYEQYF.

This clonotype was seen a handful of times. The chain joins TRBV18 to TRBJ1-4; D might be TRBD1 (6 bases). Looked up from germline, CDR1 is KGHSH and CDR2 is LQKENI. The germline V and J ends were trimmed by 1 base and 0 bases, with 12 bases remaining between them. CDR3 size: 17 residues. The CDR3 nucleotides read TGTGCCAGCTCACCACGCGGACAGATCGCAACTAATGAAAAACTGTTTTTT. Translated, it gives CASSPRGQIATNEKLFF.

The rearrangement links TRBV19 to TRBJ2-6; D remains ambiguous. CDR1 and CDR2 (germline): LNHDA, SQIVND (reference sequence). The CDR3 length is 17 residues. Trimming took 4 bases from V and 2 from J, leaving 15 bases between them. CDR3 DNA: TGTGCCAGTAGTACTCGAGATAACGTTCCTGGGGCCAACGTCCTGACTTTC. Translating gives CASSTRDNVPGANVLTF. Variable domain in full (rest from reference TRBV19 and TRBJ2-6): DGGITQSPKYLFRKEGQNVTLSCEQNLNHDAMYWYRQDPGQGLRLIYYSQIVNDFQKGDIAEGYSVSREKKESFPLTVTSAQKNPTAFYLCASSTRDNVPGANVLTFGAGSRLTVL.

This chain links TRBV15 with TRBJ2-1, with 12 bases fitting TRBD2. This CDR3 is 15 amino acids long. CDR1 is LNHNV and CDR2 is YYDKDF in the germline V gene (reference sequence). Trimming took 1 base from V and 9 from J; bases not matched to a gene: 4. Here the CDR3 DNA reads TGTGCCACCAGCAGAGCACTAGCGGGAGGTTCTGAGCAGTTCTTC. This translates into CATSRALAGGSEQFF.

The table lists this clonotype with many counts. The gene calls are TRBV5-6 and TRBJ1-5, with D tentatively TRBD1 (6 bases). The CDR3 spans 14 residues. Trimming left V 4 bases short and J 0 bases short, with 8 bases between. Germline-derived CDR1 and CDR2 are SGHDT and YYEEEE. CDR3 sequence reads: CASSRTVSNQPQHF. CDR3 in DNA: TGTGCCAGCAGCCGGACAGTTAGCAATCAGCCCCAGCATTTT.

In this sample, this clonotype turned up many times. The genes are TRBV2 and TRBJ2-3, with D tentatively TRBD1 or TRBD2 (5 bases each). V lost 8 bases and J 6 bases, leaving 15 bases between the germline ends. This CDR3 comprises 13 residues. Germline-derived CDR1 and CDR2 are SNHLY and FYNNEI. The CDR3: CASGTLGVDTQYF. CDR3 bases: TGTGCCAGCGGGACCCTCGGTGTGGATACGCAGTATTTT.

This clonotype was counted at least ten times. This sequence joins TRBV5-6 and TRBJ2-5, with D perhaps TRBD2 (5 bases). V lost 1 base and J 2 bases, leaving 12 bases between the germline ends. CDR3 length equals 15 residues. Looked up from germline, CDR1 is SGHDT and CDR2 is YYEEEE. The CDR3 protein is CASSLFQRRQETQYF. The CDR3, as DNA: TGTGCCAGCAGCTTGTTCCAGCGGAGACAAGAGACCCAGTACTTC.

This clonotype occurred many times. The rearrangement uses TRBV11-3 and TRBJ2-1; D possibly matches TRBD1 or TRBD2 (5 bases each). Between the trimmed V and J ends, which lost 8 bases and 12 bases, there was a span of 20 bases. Germline assignment: CDR1 SGHNT and CDR2 YENEEA. The CDR3 is 13 residues long. The CDR3 region is CASSRGALSGQFF. Here the CDR3 DNA reads TGTGCCAGCTCGAGGGGAGCCCTGTCGGGGCAGTTCTTC.

This clonotype was counted many times. The V call is TRBV6-5, the J call TRBJ2-6; D may be TRBD2 (6 bases). Germline V gene data show CDR1 as MNHEY and CDR2 as SVGAGI. The length of the CDR3 is 16 residues. Trimming cost V 0 bases and J 12 bases, with 18 bases left between them. CDR3 nucleotides: TGTGCCAGCAGTTACTCCCCGAACCCGGGGGTTACCGTCCTGACTTTC. It is translated as CASSYSPNPGVTVLTF.

V and J are TRBV2 and TRBJ1-5, with 7 bases identical to TRBD1. In germline, CDR1 is SNHLY, CDR2 FYNNEI. Trimming cost V 1 base and J 3 bases; bases outside gene matches: 3. The CDR3 consists of 15 residues. The CDR3 DNA sequence: TGTGCCAGCAGTGAAGAACAGGGGTACAATCAGCCCCAGCATTTT. This gives the protein CASSEEQGYNQPQHF.

This clonotype has at least ten counts. J is TRBJ2-5 and V is TRBV6-1, with 11 nucleotides matching TRBD2. The germline CDR1 and CDR2 sequences are MNHNS and SASEGT. V lost 7 bases to trimming and J lost 5 bases; unmatched junction nucleotides: 6. The CDR3 runs to 14 residues. As DNA, the CDR3 is TGTGCCAGCAACGTAGCGGGAGGGTCGGAGACCCAGTACTTC. Protein: CASNVAGGSETQYF.

The rearrangement links TRBV5-4 to TRBJ1-4; no clear D gene. Germline CDR1 SGHNT, CDR2 YYREEE (reference sequence). The length of the CDR3 is 15 residues. The V end lost 0 bases, the J end lost 7 bases, and 13 bases lay between the germline ends. The CDR3 loop is CASSLEGAGVEKLFF. The DNA of the CDR3 is TGTGCCAGCAGCTTGGAGGGAGCCGGAGTTGAAAAACTGTTTTTT.

The rearrangement links TRBV20-1 to TRBJ2-2; 9 positions match TRBD2. CDR3 length: 15 amino acids. Germline-derived CDR1 and CDR2 are DFQATT and SNEGSKA (reference sequence). The junction had 7 bases not matched to a gene; V was cut back by 5 bases and J by 3 bases. The CDR3 bases are TGCAGTGCTCCTTATAGCGGGAGTCACACCGGGGAGCTGTTTTTT. Translation: CSAPYSGSHTGELFF.

This clonotype was recorded at least ten times. V and J are TRBV19 and TRBJ2-4, with 10 bases aligning to TRBD1. CDR1 is LNHDA and CDR2 is SQIVND in the germline V gene (reference sequence). Unmatched junction bases numbered 6, after V lost 7 bases and J lost 3 bases. The CDR3 runs 15 residues. This CDR3 is CASKGTGVFKNIQYF. CDR3 DNA: TGTGCCAGTAAGGGGACAGGGGTCTTCAAAAACATTCAGTACTTC.

About this clonotype: The junction differs from germline at one of its ends, possibly a read error. The rearrangement joins TRBV5-1 to TRBJ2-5; no reliable D call. Germline CDR1 is SGHRS and CDR2 is YFSETQ. The CDR3 has 12 residues. The CDR3 bases are TGCGTCAGCAGCTTGCAGGATGAGACCCAGTACTTC. Encoded protein: CVSSLQDETQYF.

This clonotype was seen repeatedly, ten times or more. The rearrangement joins TRBV27 to TRBJ2-1; possibly TRBD1 for D (6 bases). The CDR3 runs to 14 residues. Germline CDR1 is MNHEY and CDR2 is SMNVEV (reference sequence). V lost 10 bases and J 8 bases, leaving 21 bases between the germline ends. CDR3 bases: TGTGCCACCCGACGGGACATCCCGGGCCATGAGCAGTTCTTC. Translating it yields CATRRDIPGHEQFF.

The sample holds many counts of this clonotype. V gene TRBV5-1 combines with J gene TRBJ1-1, with D maybe TRBD1 (5 bases). This CDR3 comprises 14 residues. V lost 4 bases, J lost 3 bases, and 13 bases lay in between. In germline, CDR1 is SGHRS, CDR2 YFSETQ. Here the CDR3 DNA reads TGCGCCAGCAGCACCAATCTGGGGGACACTGAAGCTTTCTTT. This codes for CASSTNLGDTEAFF. Variable domain in full (rest from reference TRBV5-1 and TRBJ1-1): KAGVTQTPRYLIKTRGQQVTLSCSPISGHRSVSWYQQTPGQGLQFLFEYFSETQRNKGNFPGRFSGRQFSNSRSEMNVSTLELGDSALYLCASSTNLGDTEAFFGQGTRLTVV.

This clonotype was found many times. The genes are TRBV24-1 and TRBJ2-5; 15 bases match TRBD2. With V trimmed by 4 bases and J by 5 bases, 1 base remained unmatched. Germline CDR1 is KGHDR and CDR2 is SFDVKD. The CDR3 extends over 15 amino acids. The CDR3 DNA sequence: TGTGCCACCAGTGACGGACTAGCGGGAGGGGAGACCCAGTACTTC. This sequence encodes CATSDGLAGGETQYF.

This clonotype was recorded many times. The chain has TRBV7-2 and TRBJ1-5; D is possibly TRBD1 (5 bases). The CDR3 has 13 residues. Germline values: CDR1 SGHTA, CDR2 FQGNSA. With 8 bases removed from V and 7 bases from J, the gap between germline ends came to 15 bases. CDR3: CASSLWAGQPQHF. CDR3 bases: TGTGCCAGCTCCCTCTGGGCAGGGCAGCCCCAGCATTTT.

This clonotype was found many times. The genes are TRBV4-3 and TRBJ2-3; 11 nucleotides align to TRBD2. V gave up 2 bases and J gave up 4 bases; unmatched junction bases: 8. Looked up from germline, CDR1 is LGHNA and CDR2 is YSLEER. CDR3 length equals 17 residues. The DNA for the CDR3 is TGCGCCAGCAGCCAACGGATGACTAGCGGGAACGCAGATACGCAGTATTTT. It translates to CASSQRMTSGNADTQYF.

The sample holds many counts of this clonotype. V is TRBV19 and J is TRBJ2-1; D is possibly TRBD1 (6 bases). CDR3 size: 15 residues. The V end was cut by 6 bases, the J end by 4 bases, with 16 bases between. Germline V gene sequence: CDR1 LNHDA, CDR2 SQIVND (reference sequence). CDR3: CASRSGQVLYNEQFF. For the CDR3, the DNA is TGTGCCAGTAGGTCGGGACAAGTCCTGTACAATGAGCAGTTCTTC.

This clonotype came up many times. The gene calls are TRBV7-2 and TRBJ2-7; 8 bases map to TRBD1. Germline-derived CDR1 and CDR2 are SGHTA and FQGNSA. V lost 7 bases to trimming and J lost 1 base; unmatched junction nucleotides: 12. This CDR3 contains 16 residues. The CDR3 DNA reads TGTGCCAGCACTTTTCCCGGGACAGGAGTGTCCTACGAGCAGTACTTC. This encodes CASTFPGTGVSYEQYF.